What follows are 3 T cell receptor beta chains derived from one specimen sequenced in a study of blood T cell repertoires in COVID-19. Profiling relied on immunoSEQ multiplex PCR, and the TCRdb table lists in-frame clones only, not all of them. The table has 300,000 to 350,000 clones, about 88% seen once. The sequenced sample was peripheral blood. These receptors were collected from a woman in her sixties or seventies with COVID-19, enrolled during active disease.

This chain links TRBV6-2 or TRBV6-3 with TRBJ1-6, with 7 bases identical to TRBD1. Trimming removed 4 bases from V and 7 bases from J; junction bases left unmatched: 10. The germline gives CDR1 MNHEY, CDR2 SVGEGT. The CDR3 loop spans 16 amino acids. The CDR3 reads CASSSRTGHPNSPLHF. CDR3 bases: TGTGCCAGCAGTTCCCGGACAGGCCACCCAAATTCACCCCTCCACTTT.

The chain has TRBV6-5 and TRBJ1-1; D is unresolved. This CDR3 is built from 14 residues. Trimming took off 6 bases at V and 0 bases at J, with 11 bases between the two ends. From germline, CDR1 is MNHEY and CDR2 SVGAGI. The DNA for the CDR3 is TGTGCCAGCAGGCAGACGCAGGTGAACACTGAAGCTTTCTTT. Encoded protein: CASRQTQVNTEAFF.

This clone turned up a few times. The rearrangement uses TRBV30 and TRBJ2-1; TRBD2 aligns across 8 bases. The V gene's germline CDR1 is GTSNPN and CDR2 SVGIG (reference sequence). Losses at the gene ends were 4 bases for V and 7 bases for J; bases not matched to a gene: 9. The CDR3 length is 14 residues. CDR3 residues: CAWTHGAGGNEQFF. The CDR3 bases are TGTGCCTGGACTCACGGCGCGGGGGGAAATGAGCAGTTCTTC.